The 28 T cell receptor beta chains below were found in one sample sequenced in a study of T cell repertoires in cytomegalovirus infection. TCRdb passed the reads through MiXCR, listing each CDR3 protein once. The table shows tens of thousands of distinct CDR3 sequences, with under 25% occurring only once. No antigen is known for these receptors. The input for sequencing was CD8+ T cells from cultured PBMCs, taken from culture after CMV antigen stimulation. Receptors originate from a human donor in good health (CMV status not recorded). Some clones in this sample may be carry-over from other donors' samples.

The V gene is TRBV7-8, the J gene TRBJ1-1; TRBD1 matches 7 bases. Unmatched junction bases numbered 4, after V lost 5 bases and J lost 4 bases. The CDR3 length is 13 residues. Germline loops: CDR1 SGHVS, CDR2 FQNEAQ. CDR3 sequence reads: CASSAGGGTEAFF. The DNA for the CDR3 is TGTGCCAGCAGCGCAGGGGGTGGCACTGAAGCTTTCTTT.

The chain couples TRBV7-8 to TRBJ2-1; D not resolved. Trimming left V 5 bases short and J 2 bases short, with 13 bases between. The CDR3 length is 15 residues. Germline V CDR1 and CDR2: SGHVS, FQNEAQ. The CDR3 DNA reads TGTGCCAGCAGCCCCACCGGTAGGGCCTACAATGAGCAGTTCTTC. Residues: CASSPTGRAYNEQFF.

This clonotype was counted between two and nine times. The rearrangement uses TRBV27 and TRBJ2-7; possible D gene TRBD1, 6 bases. The CDR3 is 12 amino acids. Trimming removed 5 bases from V and 5 bases from J, with 10 bases in between. Germline CDR1 and CDR2: MNHEY and SMNVEV (reference sequence). The DNA for the CDR3 is TGTGCCAGCAGTCTAAACAGGGACGAGCAGTACTTC. This gives the protein CASSLNRDEQYF.

In its sample, this clonotype was seen a few times. The chain employs TRBV7-2 and TRBJ2-7; 7 bases are shared with TRBD1. Trimming took 0 bases from V and 3 from J; bases not matched to a gene: 14. CDR1 is SGHTA, CDR2 FQGNSA, per germline. The CDR3 has 18 residues. Here the CDR3 reads CASSLAGLGGDRDYEQYF. CDR3 coding DNA: TGTGCCAGCAGCTTAGCGGGTCTAGGGGGCGATCGGGACTACGAGCAGTACTTC. The full variable domain, completed using reference TRBV7-2 and TRBJ2-7, is GAGVSQSPSNKVTEKGKDVELRCDPISGHTALYWYRQSLGQGLEFLIYFQGNSAPDKSGLPSDRFSAERTGGSVSTLTIQRTQQEDSAVYLCASSLAGLGGDRDYEQYFGPGTRLTVT.

The V and J genes are TRBV12-3 or TRBV12-4 and TRBJ1-4; D unresolved. V shed 5 bases and J shed 7 bases, with 14 bases lying between them. CDR3 length: 14 amino acids. The CDR3 DNA follows: TGTGCCAGCAGTACCGGGCCCCGTGGTGAAAAACTGTTTTTT. It codes for CASSTGPRGEKLFF.

V usage is TRBV7-9 and J usage is TRBJ2-5; a possible D gene is TRBD2 (6 bases). V lost 5 bases, J lost 5 bases, and 12 bases lay in between. Germline values: CDR1 SEHNR, CDR2 FQNEAQ (reference sequence). This CDR3 has 13 residues. CDR3 sequence (DNA): TGTGCCAGCAGCCCCGGGACTGAGGAGACCCAGTACTTC. Protein product: CASSPGTEETQYF. Supplemented by reference TRBV7-9 and TRBJ2-5, the full variable domain reads DTGVSQNPRHKITKRGQNVTFRCDPISEHNRLYWYRQTLGQGPEFLTYFQNEAQLEKSRLLSDRFSAERPKGSFSTLEIQRTEQGDSAMYLCASSPGTEETQYFGPGTRLLVL.

This sequence joins TRBV7-2 and TRBJ2-1, with D hard to call. The ends were cut back, 5 bases at V and 0 bases at J, with 5 bases in the middle. Per the germline V gene, CDR1 is SGHTA and CDR2 is FQGNSA. This CDR3 has 13 residues. The DNA of the CDR3 is TGTGCCAGCAGCAGGAGCTCCTACAATGAGCAGTTCTTC. This codes for CASSRSSYNEQFF.

J is TRBJ2-5 and V is TRBV7-6; D not certain. V lost 1 base to trimming and J lost 4 bases, with 10 bases between them. Germline lookup yields CDR1 SGHVS and CDR2 FNYEAQ. The length of the CDR3 is 14 residues. The CDR3 region is CASSLDVGGETQYF. CDR3 nucleotides: TGTGCCAGCAGCTTAGACGTAGGCGGAGAGACCCAGTACTTC.

V and J are TRBV12-3 or TRBV12-4 and TRBJ2-5, with 10 bases that match TRBD1. J was trimmed by 7 bases and V by 4 bases; bases with no gene match: 0. The length of the CDR3 is 12 residues. CDR3 DNA sequence: TGTGCCAGCAGTTGGACAGGGGGGACCCAGTACTTC. Translated: CASSWTGGTQYF.

The V gene is TRBV7-7, the J gene TRBJ2-7; 9 bases are a match to TRBD2. Germline CDR1 reads SSHAT; CDR2 reads FNYEAQ (reference sequence). V lost 1 base to trimming and J lost 5 bases; unmatched junction nucleotides: 6. This CDR3 comprises 15 residues. CDR3 in DNA: TGTGCCAGCAGCTTAGGGCCGGGACTAGCCAACGAGCAGTACTTC. This codes for CASSLGPGLANEQYF.

The chain is built from TRBV6-2 or TRBV6-3 and TRBJ1-5; D not certain. CDR1 and CDR2 from the germline V gene are MNHEY and SVGEGT. The CDR3 extends over 13 amino acids. Trimming took 10 bases from V and 4 from J, leaving 14 bases between them. Here the CDR3 DNA reads TGTGCCATCTCGGGCCGTGGAAATCAGCCCCAGCATTTT. Amino acids: CAISGRGNQPQHF.

This clonotype has just a few counts. This chain connects TRBV5-4 to TRBJ2-1; TRBD2 matches at 13 bases. Germline V CDR1 and CDR2: SGHNT, YYREEE (reference sequence). The CDR3 spans 18 residues. The trim removed 0 bases at V and 3 bases at J, leaving 6 bases unmatched. CDR3 in amino acids: CASSLAGGLAGLYNEQFF. In DNA form, the CDR3 reads TGTGCCAGCAGCTTGGCTGGGGGACTAGCGGGGCTCTACAATGAGCAGTTCTTC.

The chain employs TRBV28 and TRBJ1-2; D not resolved. V dropped 5 bases and J dropped 0 bases, with 7 bases sitting between them. Per the germline V gene, CDR1 is MDHEN and CDR2 is SYDVKM. This CDR3 region has 13 residues. The CDR3 DNA sequence: TGTGCCAGCAGTCTGGACCCTAACTATGGCTACACCTTC. Translating gives CASSLDPNYGYTF.

This clonotype was recorded a few times. The V and J genes are TRBV19 and TRBJ2-3; D remains ambiguous. Germline lookup yields CDR1 LNHDA and CDR2 SQIVND (reference sequence). V was trimmed by 1 base and J by 1 base, leaving 9 bases between them. The CDR3 loop spans 15 amino acids. The chain's CDR3 is CASSIAGRRTDTQYF. CDR3 sequence (DNA): TGTGCCAGTAGTATAGCGGGCCGGCGCACAGATACGCAGTATTTT.

The chain recombines TRBV4-1 with TRBJ1-5; D might be TRBD1 (5 bases). Deletions cut 1 base from V and 5 bases from J, with 12 bases between. Germline CDR1 and CDR2: MGHRA and YSYEKL. The CDR3 has 15 residues. CDR3 protein: CASSQAPRGDQPQHF. CDR3 nucleotide sequence: TGCGCCAGCAGCCAAGCTCCCCGAGGGGATCAGCCCCAGCATTTT.

The V gene is TRBV28, the J gene TRBJ1-3; no clear D gene. Trimming left V 5 bases short and J 9 bases short, with 11 bases between. Germline lookup yields CDR1 MDHEN and CDR2 SYDVKM. This CDR3 comprises 12 residues. Written as DNA, the CDR3 is TGTGCCAGCAGTCTAGTGGTGGGCACCATATATTTT. Its protein product is CASSLVVGTIYF. Full variable domain (outside the CDR3, taken from reference TRBV28 and TRBJ1-3): DVKVTQSSRYLVKRTGEKVFLECVQDMDHENMFWYRQDPGLGLRLIYFSYDVKMKEKGDIPEGYSVSREKKERFSLILESASTNQTSMYLCASSLVVGTIYFGEGSWLTVV.

This clonotype was seen more than once but under ten times. This chain uses TRBV6-6 with TRBJ1-5, with 7 bases matching TRBD1. With 7 bases clipped from V and 7 bases from J, the junction kept 13 bases outside the gene matches. CDR1 MNHNY and CDR2 SVGAGI come from the germline V gene (reference sequence). This CDR3 has 15 residues. The CDR3 loop reads CASTISTGVEQPQHF. CDR3 bases: TGTGCCAGCACGATTTCTACAGGGGTAGAGCAGCCCCAGCATTTT.

The rearrangement uses TRBV7-9 and TRBJ2-5, with 9 nucleotides matching TRBD2. The germline CDR1 and CDR2 sequences are SEHNR and FQNEAQ (reference sequence). This CDR3 is 15 amino acids long. With V trimmed by 5 bases and J by 1 base, 5 bases remained unmatched. CDR3 residues: CASSPSGGLQETQYF. As DNA, the CDR3 is TGTGCCAGCAGCCCGAGCGGGGGGCTCCAAGAGACCCAGTACTTC.

This clonotype showed up just a few times. This chain joins TRBV12-3 or TRBV12-4 and TRBJ2-7; D possibly corresponds to TRBD2 (5 bases). The CDR3 totals 14 residues. The ends were cut back, 4 bases at V and 3 bases at J, with 13 bases in the middle. The CDR3 region is CASSSSRGFYEQYF. CDR3 bases: TGTGCCAGCAGTTCCTCCCGAGGGTTCTACGAGCAGTACTTC.

V and J are TRBV7-2 and TRBJ1-2; weak D call: TRBD1 (6 bases). V was trimmed by 5 bases and J by 3 bases, leaving 13 bases between them. This CDR3 spans 14 amino acids. Per the germline V gene, CDR1 is SGHTA and CDR2 is FQGNSA. In DNA, the CDR3 is TGTGCCAGCAGCCCCAAACAGGGATACTATGGCTACACCTTC. It translates to CASSPKQGYYGYTF.

The V and J genes are TRBV11-2 and TRBJ1-1, with D possibly matching TRBD1 (5 bases). Looked up from germline, CDR1 is SGHAT and CDR2 is FQNNGV. V was pared by 3 bases and J by 0 bases, with 11 bases between. This CDR3 region has 15 residues. CDR3: CASSFSTVMNTEAFF. The CDR3, as DNA: TGTGCCAGCAGCTTCTCGACAGTCATGAACACTGAAGCTTTCTTT.

This chain joins TRBV7-2 and TRBJ2-1; D remains unclear. Germline CDR1 reads SGHTA; CDR2 reads FQGNSA. Trimming took 7 bases from V and 1 from J, leaving 14 bases between them. CDR3 size: 15 residues. CDR3 coding DNA: TGTGCCAGCAACCTACCCCTGGGGTCCTACAATGAGCAGTTCTTC. This sequence encodes CASNLPLGSYNEQFF.

The rearrangement links TRBV7-3 to TRBJ2-1, with 9 nucleotides matching TRBD1. This CDR3 region has 15 residues. Trimming at V came to 3 bases and at J to 5 bases, leaving 5 bases not matched to a gene. Per the germline V gene, CDR1 is SGHTA and CDR2 is FQGTGA. DNA for the CDR3: TGTGCCAGCAGCTTCTCTGGACAGGGGAACAATGAGCAGTTCTTC. This codes for CASSFSGQGNNEQFF.

For the CDR3, the DNA is TGTGCCAGCAGCTTGGGACAGGGGACGTCCTACGAGCAGTACTTC. The encoded protein is CASSLGQGTSYEQYF. The chain carries TRBV6-2 or TRBV6-3 and TRBJ2-7; 10 bases are shared with TRBD1. The germline gives CDR1 MNHEY, CDR2 SVGEGT. This CDR3 comprises 15 residues. With 6 bases clipped from V and 1 base from J, the junction kept 6 bases outside the gene matches.

J is TRBJ1-2 and V is TRBV4-1; D gene unclear. Germline CDR1 MGHRA, CDR2 YSYEKL. V lost 2 bases to trimming and J lost 1 base, with 5 bases between them. This CDR3 comprises 13 residues. CDR3 protein: CASSQILNYGYTF. In DNA, the CDR3 is TGCGCCAGCAGCCAAATACTTAACTATGGCTACACCTTC.

This clonotype has only a few counts. The V gene is TRBV7-9, the J gene TRBJ2-1; 8 bases agree with TRBD2. The ends lost 4 bases at V and 6 bases at J; junction bases unmatched: 14. The CDR3 is made up of 17 amino acids. The germline V gene encodes CDR1 SEHNR and CDR2 FQNEAQ (reference sequence). CDR3 nucleotide sequence: TGTGCCAGCAGCTCTCCCTCCGGGACTAGGAGGATCAATGAGCAGTTCTTC. Translated: CASSSPSGTRRINEQFF.

V gene TRBV7-2 combines with J gene TRBJ2-5; D is undetermined. V lost 1 base and J 5 bases, leaving 8 bases between the germline ends. The germline V gene encodes CDR1 SGHTA and CDR2 FQGNSA. This CDR3 spans 13 amino acids. The CDR3 is CASSLVGVETQYF. CDR3 DNA: TGTGCCAGCAGCTTAGTTGGCGTCGAGACCCAGTACTTC.

This sequence joins TRBV4-3 and TRBJ2-5; D tentatively fits TRBD1 or TRBD2 (5 bases each). In germline, CDR1 is LGHNA, CDR2 YSLEER. The CDR3 has 14 amino acids. V lost 0 bases and J lost 5, with 10 bases in between. The CDR3 sequence: CASSQDFREETQYF. The DNA of the CDR3 is TGCGCCAGCAGCCAAGATTTCAGGGAGGAGACCCAGTACTTC.